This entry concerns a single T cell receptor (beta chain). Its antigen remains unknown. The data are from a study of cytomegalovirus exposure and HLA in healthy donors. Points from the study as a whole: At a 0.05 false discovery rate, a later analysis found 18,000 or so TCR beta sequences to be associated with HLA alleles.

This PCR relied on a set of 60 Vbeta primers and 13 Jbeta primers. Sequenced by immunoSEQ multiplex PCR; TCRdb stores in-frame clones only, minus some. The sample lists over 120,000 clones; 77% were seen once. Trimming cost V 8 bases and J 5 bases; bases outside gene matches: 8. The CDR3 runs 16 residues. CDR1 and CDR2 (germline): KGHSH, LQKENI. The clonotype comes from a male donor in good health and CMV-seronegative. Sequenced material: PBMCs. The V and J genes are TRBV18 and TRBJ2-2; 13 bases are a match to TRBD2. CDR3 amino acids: CASTTLGLAGTGELFF. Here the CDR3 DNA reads TGTGCCAGCACCACCTTGGGACTAGCGGGGACCGGGGAGCTGTTTTTT.